Listed here are 14 T cell receptor beta chains from one sample, sequenced in a study of control samples from healthy donors and cancer patients. The data were produced by immunoSEQ multiplex PCR, yet TCRdb's version contains in-frame clones alone and is incomplete. Found here are 150,000 to 200,000 clones, 91% of them singletons; the top ten hold 2%. The sample consisted of blood. The receptors stem from a woman aged 40 to 50 in good health.

The gene calls are TRBV7-6 and TRBJ2-1, with TRBD1 matching over 10 bases. Trimming cost V 5 bases and J 4 bases; bases outside gene matches: 5. Germline V CDR1 and CDR2: SGHVS, FNYEAQ. The length of the CDR3 is 15 residues. The CDR3 here is CASSPTGGGYNEQFF. In DNA, the CDR3 is TGTGCCAGCAGCCCGACAGGGGGCGGGTACAATGAGCAGTTCTTC.

The chain joins TRBV29-1 to TRBJ2-7; TRBD1 agrees at 7 bases. This CDR3 spans 12 amino acids. CDR1 is SQVTM and CDR2 is ANQGSEA in the germline V gene. J lost 3 bases, V lost 7 bases, and 6 bases had no gene match. Written as DNA, the CDR3 is TGCAGCGCCCTTACAGGGGACTACGAGCAGTACTTC. Amino acids: CSALTGDYEQYF.

The chain is built from TRBV3-1 (or the pseudogene TRBV3-2) and TRBJ1-2, with D possibly matching TRBD1 (6 bases). The CDR3 spans 16 residues. V gave up 3 bases and J gave up 2 bases, with 16 bases separating them. CDR1 is LGHDT, CDR2 YNNKEL, per germline (reference sequence). The CDR3 reads CASSQGGGGVNYGYTF. CDR3 in DNA: TGTGCCAGCAGCCAGGGGGGGGGCGGGGTAAACTATGGCTACACCTTC.

The gene calls are TRBV27 and TRBJ1-5, with D uncertain. The CDR3 runs 17 residues. V was cut by 0 bases and J by 4 bases, with 16 bases left in between. Per the germline V gene, CDR1 is MNHEY and CDR2 is SMNVEV (reference sequence). The DNA of the CDR3 is TGTGCCAGCAGTTTATCGAAGTTATTAGCGGGTAATCAGCCCCAGCATTTT. Amino acid sequence: CASSLSKLLAGNQPQHF.

This chain uses TRBV19 with TRBJ1-5, with 11 bases lining up with TRBD1. The CDR3 loop spans 18 amino acids. V was clipped by 2 bases and J by 1 base; unmatched bases: 7. Germline V gives CDR1 LNHDA, CDR2 SQIVND (reference sequence). The CDR3 spells CASSITGQGAWSNQPQHF. CDR3 in DNA: TGTGCCAGTAGTATAACAGGACAGGGGGCTTGGAGCAATCAGCCCCAGCATTTT.

V gene TRBV10-2 combines with J gene TRBJ2-6; D is unclear. The CDR3 covers 14 residues. In germline, CDR1 is WSHSY, CDR2 SAAADI. V was clipped by 9 bases and J by 2 bases, with 11 bases between them. Written as DNA, the CDR3 is TGCGCCAGTTCAGAAAGCACTGGGGCCAACGTCCTGACTTTC. As protein: CASSESTGANVLTF.

V gene TRBV27 combines with J gene TRBJ1-6, with a tentative D call TRBD1 (5 bases). V lost 8 bases and J lost 3, with 8 bases in between. The germline gives CDR1 MNHEY, CDR2 SMNVEV (reference sequence). The CDR3 covers 13 residues. The CDR3 region has the DNA TGTGCCAGCGGGGGGAGCTATAATTCACCCCTCCACTTT. This encodes CASGGSYNSPLHF.

The chain is built from TRBV4-1 and TRBJ2-7; D may be TRBD1 or TRBD2 (6 bases each). The germline V gene has CDR1 MGHRA and CDR2 YSYEKL. V lost 0 bases to trimming and J lost 7 bases, with 10 bases between them. The CDR3 has 13 amino acids. The CDR3 protein is CASSQDGGREQYF. CDR3 DNA sequence: TGCGCCAGCAGCCAAGATGGGGGGCGAGAGCAGTACTTC.

The gene calls are TRBV4-1 and TRBJ2-7; 9 positions match TRBD1. Germline assignment: CDR1 MGHRA and CDR2 YSYEKL. V was clipped by 4 bases and J by 5 bases; unmatched bases: 9. This CDR3 is built from 15 residues. The CDR3: CASSPTATGGNEQYF. CDR3 nucleotides: TGCGCCAGCAGCCCCACTGCGACAGGGGGGAACGAGCAGTACTTC.

The chain uses TRBV11-2 and TRBJ2-7, with D unresolved. Trimming left V 2 bases short and J 5 bases short, with 19 bases between. The germline gives CDR1 SGHAT, CDR2 FQNNGV. The CDR3 is made up of 16 amino acids. The CDR3 is CASSLSVVGFTHEQYF. In DNA form, the CDR3 reads TGTGCCAGCAGCTTATCCGTCGTAGGTTTCACCCACGAGCAGTACTTC.

This chain connects TRBV28 to TRBJ1-2; D gene unclear. The ends were cut back, 7 bases at V and 4 bases at J, with 16 bases in the middle. The CDR3 spans 14 residues. CDR1 and CDR2 from the germline V gene are MDHEN and SYDVKM. CDR3 in amino acids: CASNPSTASYGYTF. The CDR3 DNA reads as TGTGCCAGCAACCCCAGTACAGCAAGCTATGGCTACACCTTC.

About this clone: The sample contains more than one DNA sequence encoding this CDR3. The V call is TRBV18, the J call TRBJ1-5; no clear D. V lost 2 bases to trimming and J lost 5 bases, with 7 bases between them. This CDR3 contains 13 residues. The germline V gene has CDR1 KGHSH and CDR2 LQKENI. CDR3 loop: CASSPGVDQPQHF. Here the CDR3 DNA reads TGTGCCAGCTCACCAGGGGTGGATCAGCCCCAGCATTTT.

CDR3 amino acids: CATSRAPRGNAINYGYTF. The DNA for the CDR3 is TGTGCCACCAGCAGGGCCCCCCGCGGCAATGCGATAAACTATGGCTACACCTTC. This chain connects TRBV15 to TRBJ1-2; D is unresolved. The CDR3 contains 18 residues. Germline-derived CDR1 and CDR2 are LNHNV and YYDKDF (reference sequence). V was pared by 3 bases and J by 2 bases, with 22 bases between.

The V call is TRBV7-6, the J call TRBJ2-2; D call uncertain. This CDR3 comprises 14 residues. V lost 7 bases and J 6 bases, leaving 15 bases between the germline ends. CDR1 is SGHVS and CDR2 is FNYEAQ in the germline V gene. This chain's CDR3 is CASTTRLGSGELFF. DNA of the CDR3: TGTGCCAGCACCACCCGGTTGGGGTCCGGGGAGCTGTTTTTT.